This T cell receptor (beta chain) was found in a study of blood T cell repertoires in COVID-19. Germline values: CDR1 MNHEY, CDR2 SVGAGI. The length of the CDR3 is 13 residues. Trimming removed 6 bases at V and 6 bases at J, with 14 bases between. Original data processing: Nucleated cell number was recorded as an estimate derived from reference gene primer amplification. The protocol was immunoSEQ multiplex PCR, while the TCRdb copy is restricted to in-frame clones and leaves out a portion. V and J calls and clone size follow that table, whereas D and trimming were derived from the DNA. The sample lists approximately 210,000 clones; more than 65% were seen once.

Sequenced sample: peripheral blood. The TCR originated in a woman aged 80 or over with acute or convalescent COVID-19. The J gene is TRBJ1-2, the V gene TRBV6-5; D might be TRBD1 (5 bases). The CDR3 reads CASRRLGAHGYTF. The CDR3 DNA follows: TGTGCCAGCAGACGCCTAGGGGCTCATGGCTACACCTTC.